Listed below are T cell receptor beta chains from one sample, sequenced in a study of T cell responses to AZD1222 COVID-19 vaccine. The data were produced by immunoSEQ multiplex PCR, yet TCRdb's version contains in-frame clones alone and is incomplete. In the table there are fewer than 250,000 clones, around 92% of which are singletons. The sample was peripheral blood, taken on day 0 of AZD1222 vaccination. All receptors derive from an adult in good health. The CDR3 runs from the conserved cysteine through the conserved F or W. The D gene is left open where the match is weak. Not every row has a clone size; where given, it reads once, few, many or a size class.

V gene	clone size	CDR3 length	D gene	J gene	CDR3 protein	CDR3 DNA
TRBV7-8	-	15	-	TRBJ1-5	CASSLGDSGFQPQHF	TGTGCCAGCAGCTTAGGAGACAGTGGTTTCCAGCCCCAGCATTTT
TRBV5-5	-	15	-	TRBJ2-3	CASSFTGTITDTQYF	TGTGCCAGCAGCTTCACAGGAACTATCACAGATACGCAGTATTTT
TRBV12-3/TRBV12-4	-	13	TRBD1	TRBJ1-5	CASMRGQGQPQHF	TGTGCCAGCATGAGGGGGCAGGGTCAGCCCCAGCATTTT
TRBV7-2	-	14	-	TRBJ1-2	CASRGGGPIYGYTF	TGTGCCAGCAGAGGCGGAGGACCGATCTATGGCTACACCTTC
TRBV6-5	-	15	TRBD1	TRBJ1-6	CASRVMDRENSPLHF	TGTGCCAGCAGAGTAATGGACAGGGAGAATTCACCCCTCCACTTT
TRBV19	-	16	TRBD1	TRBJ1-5	CASSSSGQGPNQPQHF	TGTGCCAGTAGTTCCTCGGGACAGGGACCTAATCAGCCCCAGCATTTT
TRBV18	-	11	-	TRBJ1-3	CASSPGDTIYF	TGTGCCAGCTCACCAGGTGACACCATATATTTT
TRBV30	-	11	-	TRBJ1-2	CASGLNYGYTF	TGTGCCTCGGGGCTCAACTATGGCTACACCTTC
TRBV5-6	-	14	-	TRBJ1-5	CASSFKGGGRPQHF	TGTGCCAGCAGCTTCAAGGGGGGCGGTAGGCCCCAGCATTTT
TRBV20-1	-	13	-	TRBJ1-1	CSASKEGNTEAFF	TGCAGTGCTAGTAAGGAGGGGAACACTGAAGCTTTCTTT
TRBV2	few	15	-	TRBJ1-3	CASSPGALAPGTIYF	TGTGCCAGCAGTCCAGGGGCCCTAGCCCCAGGAACCATATATTTT
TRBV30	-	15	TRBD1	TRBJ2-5	CAWSVDAGTEETQYF	TGTGCCTGGAGTGTGGATGCCGGGACAGAAGAGACCCAGTACTTC
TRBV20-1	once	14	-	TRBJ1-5	CSASPGARNQPQHF	TGCAGTGCTAGTCCAGGGGCGCGCAATCAGCCCCAGCATTTT
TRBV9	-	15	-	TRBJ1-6	CASSISDGYNSPLHF	TGTGCCAGCAGCATATCGGACGGATATAATTCACCCCTCCACTTT
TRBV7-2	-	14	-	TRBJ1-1	CASSQSGGYTEAFF	TGTGCCAGCAGCCAATCTGGGGGGTACACTGAAGCTTTCTTT
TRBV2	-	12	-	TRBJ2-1	CASSLNGGEQFF	TGTGCCAGCAGCCTCAATGGTGGTGAGCAGTTCTTC
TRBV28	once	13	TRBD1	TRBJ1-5	CASSQDRDQPQHF	TGTGCCAGCAGCCAGGACAGGGATCAGCCCCAGCATTTT
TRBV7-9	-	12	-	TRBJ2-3	CASSSSLDTQYF	TGTGCCAGCAGCTCATCTTTGGATACGCAGTATTTT
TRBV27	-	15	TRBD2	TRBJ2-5	CASRRASGGEETQYF	TGTGCCAGCAGACGGGCTAGCGGGGGGGAAGAGACCCAGTACTTC
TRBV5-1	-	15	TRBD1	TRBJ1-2	CASSWTGDTNYGYTF	TGCGCCAGCAGCTGGACAGGCGATACTAACTATGGCTACACCTTC
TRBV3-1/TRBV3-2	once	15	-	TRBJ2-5	CASSQGRQGCETQYF	TGTGCCAGCAGCCAAGGCCGTCAGGGATGCGAGACCCAGTACTTC
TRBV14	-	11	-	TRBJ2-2	CASSQTGELFF	TGTGCCAGCAGCCAAACCGGGGAGCTGTTTTTT
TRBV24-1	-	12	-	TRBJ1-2	CATSRDNYGYTF	TGTGCCACCAGTCGCGACAACTATGGCTACACCTTC
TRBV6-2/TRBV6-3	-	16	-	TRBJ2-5	CASSYAWGGAAETQYF	TGTGCCAGCAGTTACGCCTGGGGGGGGGCCGCAGAGACCCAGTACTTC
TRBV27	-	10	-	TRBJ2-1	CASRRVKEFF	TGTGCCAGCCGGAGGGTTAAGGAGTTCTTC
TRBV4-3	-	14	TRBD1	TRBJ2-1	CASSQALQGNEQFF	TGCGCCAGCAGCCAAGCTCTACAGGGGAATGAGCAGTTCTTC
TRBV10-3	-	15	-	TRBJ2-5	CAIRPGAGGQETQYF	TGTGCCATCCGACCGGGGGCAGGGGGACAAGAGACCCAGTACTTC
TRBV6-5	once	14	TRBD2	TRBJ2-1	CASRPGGPGNEQFF	TGTGCCAGCCGTCCGGGGGGTCCGGGGAATGAGCAGTTCTTC
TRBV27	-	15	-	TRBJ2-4	CASSTYLEAKNIQYF	TGTGCCAGCAGTACCTATCTCGAGGCCAAAAACATTCAGTACTTC
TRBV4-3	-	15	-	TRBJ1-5	CASSPGRGSNQPQHF	TGCGCCAGCAGCCCCGGTAGGGGGAGCAATCAGCCCCAGCATTTT
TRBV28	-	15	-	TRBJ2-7	CASRAGTSSSYEQYF	TGTGCCAGCAGAGCAGGGACTTCGAGCTCCTACGAGCAGTACTTC
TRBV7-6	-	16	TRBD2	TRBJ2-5	CASSRTTSGGVETQYF	TGTGCCAGCAGCCGCACGACTAGCGGGGGAGTGGAGACCCAGTACTTC
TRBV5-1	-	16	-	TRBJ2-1	CASSPGSGSSYNEQFF	TGCGCCAGCAGCCCCGGTTCGGGTAGCTCCTACAATGAGCAGTTCTTC
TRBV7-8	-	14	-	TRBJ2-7	CASSKTQGQWEQYF	TGTGCCAGCAGCAAGACACAGGGACAATGGGAGCAGTACTTC
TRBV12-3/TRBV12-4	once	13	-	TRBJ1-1	CASREIMNTEAFF	TGTGCCAGCAGGGAGATAATGAACACTGAAGCTTTCTTT
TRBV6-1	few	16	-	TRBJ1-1	CASSEAWGRGSLEAFF	TGTGCCAGCAGTGAAGCTTGGGGCAGGGGATCTTTGGAAGCTTTCTTT
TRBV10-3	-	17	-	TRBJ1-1	CAISESGGLAANTEAFF	TGTGCCATCAGTGAGTCGGGGGGGTTGGCCGCGAACACTGAAGCTTTCTTT
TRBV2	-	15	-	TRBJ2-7	CASIPSPDGALEQYF	TGTGCCAGCATTCCTTCCCCCGACGGAGCTCTCGAGCAGTACTTC
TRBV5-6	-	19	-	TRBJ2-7	CASSQKIPAARGLEYEQYF	TGTGCCAGCAGCCAAAAGATCCCGGCGGCCAGGGGTCTAGAGTACGAGCAGTACTTC
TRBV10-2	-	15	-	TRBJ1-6	CASSDYSSYNSPLHF	TGCGCCAGCAGTGACTACAGCTCCTATAATTCACCCCTCCACTTT
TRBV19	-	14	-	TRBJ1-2	CASSIGTALYGYTF	TGTGCCAGTAGTATAGGCACAGCCCTCTATGGCTACACCTTC
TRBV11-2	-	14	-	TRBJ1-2	CASSGARSPYGYTF	TGTGCCAGCAGCGGAGCCAGGTCCCCCTATGGCTACACCTTC